A selection of T cell receptor beta chains follows, all from one sample in a study of Graves' ophthalmopathy and Graves' hyperthyroidism. In TCRdb, the multiplex PCR reads were re-called with MiXCR into one record per CDR3 protein. The sample shows almost 750,000 distinct CDR3 sequences, 40% of them seen only once. Sequencing used peripheral blood. These receptors were collected from an adult man with Graves' ophthalmopathy. The CDR3 runs from the conserved cysteine through the conserved F or W. A D gene is named only where the DNA matches it firmly. Some rows mark clone size as missing; the rest say once, few, many or name a class of expanded clone.

TRBV2,NA,many,TRBJ1-4,CASSLSGGSREKLFF
TRBV29-1,NA,NA,TRBJ1-4,CSATAWDTSFTNEKLFF
TRBV10-2,NA,many,TRBJ1-2,CASSDDRDYGYTF
TRBV29-1,TRBD1,many,TRBJ1-2,CSVAGQEKGYTF
TRBV7-9,NA,NA,TRBJ2-2,CASSTQARGTGELFF
TRBV2,NA,many,TRBJ1-1,CASRQGGENTEAFF
TRBV20-1,TRBD1,NA,TRBJ1-1,CSASGDGTDEAFF
TRBV20-1,NA,NA,TRBJ2-7,CSARVLFGAGSYEQYF
TRBV10-3,NA,many,TRBJ1-2,CASSDNVSYGYTF
TRBV9,NA,many,TRBJ1-1,CASSGQEGTEAFF
TRBV15,TRBD1,NA,TRBJ1-1,CATSRDQGGEAFF
TRBV5-4,NA,NA,TRBJ2-7,CASSSPEGLYEQYF
TRBV9,NA,NA,TRBJ2-5,CASSHEGGNQETQYF
TRBV20-1,TRBD1,many,TRBJ1-1,CSAETGVTEAFF
TRBV2,TRBD1,NA,TRBJ1-2,CATGNPGQGYGYTF
TRBV29-1,TRBD1,many,TRBJ1-2,CSAPQGGSYTF
TRBV10-3,TRBD1,many,TRBJ1-2,CAISDTAGQGKYYGYTF
TRBV15,NA,NA,TRBJ1-2,CATSRAGPYGYTF
TRBV7-2,NA,many,TRBJ2-5,CASTDSGAEETQYF
TRBV7-2,NA,NA,TRBJ1-1,CASSSPTGGANTEAFF
TRBV12-3/TRBV12-4,TRBD2,few,TRBJ2-5,CASSSLAGPGETQYF
TRBV25-1,TRBD2,many,TRBJ2-5,CASSEHSGRKKTQYF
TRBV14,TRBD1,few,TRBJ1-2,CASSRGQGAGYGYTF
TRBV29-1,NA,NA,TRBJ1-3,CSVDVGMNTIYF
TRBV7-6,NA,many,TRBJ1-2,CASSLVSEGGYTF
TRBV7-9,NA,many,TRBJ1-6,CASSFADSQNSPLHF
TRBV20-1,NA,NA,TRBJ2-2,CSARGRGIDTGELFF
TRBV25-1,NA,many,TRBJ2-2,CASGGVSPNTGELFF
TRBV20-1,TRBD1,few,TRBJ1-4,CSASETGGLTNEKLFF
TRBV10-3,NA,NA,TRBJ2-7,CAISEAGGGIRDRVRF
TRBV10-3,NA,NA,TRBJ2-6,CAISESRSSGANVLTF
TRBV12-3/TRBV12-4,NA,NA,TRBJ2-5,CASSLAQRTDQETQYF
TRBV20-1,NA,NA,TRBJ1-1,CSARPGSRNTEAFF
TRBV2,TRBD1,NA,TRBJ1-2,CASSYSRGQGAYGYTF
TRBV9,NA,NA,TRBJ2-5,CASSVGGGLKETQYF